This T cell receptor beta chain was profiled in a study of tumor and adjacent non-tumor tissue in lung cancer. The sample holds one count of this clonotype. One end of the junction is discordant with germline, which a read error may explain. RNA was extracted from bulk tissue without any cell sorting. More than 3 cm separated this lung sample from the edge of the tumor. Three rounds of nested PCR, following a modified ARM-PCR protocol, produced the TCRbeta library. TCRdb re-called the multiplex PCR reads with MiXCR, one entry per CDR3 protein. The sample shows about 50,000 distinct CDR3 sequences, about 70% of them seen only once. The germline V gene has CDR1 SQVTM and CDR2 ANQGSEA. The CDR3 spans 13 residues.

The sequenced sample was distant non-tumor lung tissue. The sequence was obtained from a woman in her sixties with non-small cell lung cancer. This sequence joins TRBV29-1 and TRBJ2-3; D might be TRBD2 (5 bases). The CDR3: CSVRGFDTDTRYF. The CDR3 DNA sequence: TGCAGCGTTCGGGGATTCGACACAGATACGCGGTATTTT.